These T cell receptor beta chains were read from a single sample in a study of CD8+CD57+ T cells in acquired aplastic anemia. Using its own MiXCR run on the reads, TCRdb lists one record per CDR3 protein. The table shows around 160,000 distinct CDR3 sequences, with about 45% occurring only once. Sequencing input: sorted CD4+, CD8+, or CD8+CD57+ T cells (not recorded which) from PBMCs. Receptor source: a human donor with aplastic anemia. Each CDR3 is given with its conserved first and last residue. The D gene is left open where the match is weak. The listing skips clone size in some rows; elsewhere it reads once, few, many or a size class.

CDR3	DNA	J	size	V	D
CASSAVPEGGRLEQFF	TGCGCCAGCAGTGCAGTACCCGAAGGGGGTAGGCTTGAGCAGTTCTTC	TRBJ2-1	-	TRBV10-1	-
CASSEGPGGRPQHF	TGTGCCAGCAGTGAGGGTCCAGGGGGTCGGCCCCAGCATTTT	TRBJ1-5	-	TRBV2	TRBD1
CATSEPHPGYTF	TGTGCCACCAGTGAACCGCATCCTGGCTACACCTTC	TRBJ1-2	-	TRBV24-1	-
CSAGRGASTDTQYF	TGCAGTGCGGGGCGCGGTGCTAGCACAGATACGCAGTATTTT	TRBJ2-3	few	TRBV20-1	-
CASSSLGVEQYF	TGTGCCAGCAGCTCCCTAGGGGTCGAGCAGTACTTC	TRBJ2-7	-	TRBV28	-
CSAIRAGGSEQYF	TGCAGCGCGATCAGGGCAGGGGGTAGCGAGCAGTACTTC	TRBJ2-7	-	TRBV29-1	TRBD1
CASSYSSRGRGYEQYF	TGTGCCAGCAGTTACTCTTCGCGTGGCAGGGGCTACGAGCAGTACTTC	TRBJ2-7	many	TRBV6-5	-
CASSNHRRDDYEQYF	TGTGCCAGCAGTAACCACCGCCGGGACGACTATGAGCAGTACTTC	TRBJ2-7	-	TRBV25-1	-
CASSLGQGGAGTQYF	TGCGCCAGCAGCTTGGGACAGGGTGGAGCGGGGACCCAGTACTTC	TRBJ2-5	-	TRBV5-1	-
CASSMGQVNYEQYF	TGTGCCAGTAGTATGGGCCAGGTAAACTACGAGCAGTACTTC	TRBJ2-7	-	TRBV7-9	-
CASSPRLAGGQEQFF	TGTGCCAGCAGTCCCCGACTAGCGGGAGGACAAGAGCAGTTCTTC	TRBJ2-1	-	TRBV25-1	TRBD2
CASSPKEAYGYTF	TGTGCCAGCTCACCCAAGGAGGCGTATGGCTACACCTTC	TRBJ1-2	-	TRBV18	-
CASSLAGTSGESYEQYF	TGCGCCAGCAGCTTGGCCGGGACTAGCGGGGAGAGCTACGAGCAGTACTTC	TRBJ2-7	many	TRBV5-1	TRBD2
CASSEEAGANGYTF	TGTGCCAGCAGTGAAGAAGCGGGGGCGAATGGCTACACCTTC	TRBJ1-2	many	TRBV6-1	-
CASSLDTGYETQYF	TGCGCCAGCAGCTTGGACACAGGGTACGAGACCCAGTACTTC	TRBJ2-5	many	TRBV5-1	-
CASSLTGGGNTEAFF	TGTGCCAGCAGTCTAACAGGGGGCGGGAACACTGAAGCTTTCTTT	TRBJ1-1	many	TRBV6-1	TRBD1
CATTGQPNYGYTF	TGTGCCACCACGGGACAGCCTAACTATGGCTACACCTTC	TRBJ1-2	many	TRBV7-2	TRBD1
CASSSDRMGTGPGNF	TGTGCCAGCAGCTCGGACCGGATGGGGACAGGCCCCGGGAACTTC	TRBJ2-7	-	TRBV7-9	TRBD1
CASSLGPSGQGNRELFF	TGCGCCAGCAGCTTGGGACCCAGTGGCCAGGGCAATAGGGAGCTGTTTTTT	TRBJ2-2	many	TRBV5-1	-
CASREQGLGNTEAFF	TGTGCCAGCAGGGAACAGGGGTTGGGGAACACTGAAGCTTTCTTT	TRBJ1-1	few	TRBV2	TRBD1
CASSYWGEKGDGYTF	TGTGCCAGCAGTTACTGGGGGGAGAAGGGTGACGGCTACACCTTC	TRBJ1-2	many	TRBV6-5	-
CAWSRANSPLHF	TGTGCCTGGAGTCGTGCTAATTCACCCCTCCACTTT	TRBJ1-6	many	TRBV30	-
CSVPTVDTEAFF	TGCAGCGTTCCGACGGTGGACACTGAAGCTTTCTTT	TRBJ1-1	few	TRBV29-1	-
CASSRQVLISPLHF	TGTGCCAGCTCACGCCAGGTGCTTATTTCACCCCTCCACTTT	TRBJ1-6	-	TRBV11-3	-
CATSDLQTDTQYF	TGTGCCACCAGTGATTTGCAAACAGATACGCAGTATTTT	TRBJ2-3	-	TRBV24-1	-
CSARVSGVPTDTQYF	TGCAGTGCTAGAGTTAGCGGCGTCCCCACAGATACGCAGTATTTT	TRBJ2-3	-	TRBV20-1	-
CASSYEGSGNTIYF	TGTGCCAGCAGTTACGAGGGAAGTGGAAACACCATATATTTT	TRBJ1-3	-	TRBV6-5	-